What follows are 9 T cell receptor beta chains derived from one specimen sequenced in a study of T-cell reconstitution after alpha-beta-depleted transplantation in children. A TCRbeta library incorporating unique molecular identifiers was prepared. TCRdb recomputed calls from the PCR reads with MiXCR, one row per CDR3 protein. The sample consists of 65,000 to 70,000 distinct CDR3 sequences, 4.9% of them appearing once. The sequences come from PBMCs, mostly from graft donor cells, collected 180 days after TCRalphabeta/CD19-depleted stem cell transplant. The receptors were sampled from a boy under two years old who had a stem cell transplant for acute myeloid leukemia, so the T cells may come from the graft donor.

At least ten counts were recorded for this clonotype. V and J are TRBV5-1 and TRBJ2-3; 9 bases map to TRBD1. This CDR3 spans 15 amino acids. In germline, CDR1 is SGHRS, CDR2 YFSETQ. V gave up 2 bases and J gave up 2 bases; unmatched junction bases: 3. CDR3 sequence reads: CASSLQGAYTDTQYF. In nucleotides, the CDR3 is TGCGCCAGCAGCTTACAGGGGGCCTACACAGATACGCAGTATTTT.

This clonotype has ten or more counts. The J gene is TRBJ1-5, the V gene TRBV27, with 10 bases identical to TRBD1. Germline-derived CDR1 and CDR2 are MNHEY and SMNVEV (reference sequence). The CDR3 runs 16 residues. The J segment lost 6 bases and the V segment lost 6 bases, leaving 11 bases of the junction unmatched. The CDR3 DNA sequence: TGTGCCAGCAGGTATACCGGGACAGGGGCCGGTCAGCCCCAGCATTTT. Protein: CASRYTGTGAGQPQHF.

The table lists this clonotype with many counts. This chain links TRBV7-9 with TRBJ1-1; D is undetermined. The CDR3 has 14 residues. V was shortened by 0 bases and J by 7 bases, with 12 bases between the two germline ends. Germline V gene lookup returns CDR1 SEHNR and CDR2 FQNEAQ (reference sequence). CDR3 sequence: CASSLAGGAVEAFF. The CDR3 nucleotides read TGTGCCAGCAGCTTAGCGGGTGGAGCAGTTGAAGCTTTCTTT. Full variable domain (outside the CDR3, taken from reference TRBV7-9 and TRBJ1-1): DTGVSQNPRHKITKRGQNVTFRCDPISEHNRLYWYRQTLGQGPEFLTYFQNEAQLEKSRLLSDRFSAERPKGSFSTLEIQRTEQGDSAMYLCASSLAGGAVEAFFGQGTRLTVV.

The chain joins TRBV7-6 to TRBJ2-3; a weak D match, TRBD1 (6 bases). V shed 4 bases and J shed 7 bases, with 9 bases lying between them. CDR1 is SGHVS and CDR2 is FNYEAQ in the germline V gene. The CDR3 runs to 12 residues. DNA for the CDR3: TGTGCCAGCAGCTCCCAGGGGAATACGCAGTATTTT. Translating it yields CASSSQGNTQYF.

This clonotype was seen repeatedly, ten times or more. The chain uses TRBV28 and TRBJ2-7; D possibly corresponds to TRBD1 (5 bases). The V end lost 8 bases, the J end lost 2 bases, and 16 bases lay between the germline ends. CDR3 length equals 14 residues. Germline CDR1 MDHEN, CDR2 SYDVKM. CDR3 sequence reads: CASGLSRAPYEQYV. Here the CDR3 DNA reads TGTGCCAGCGGTCTTAGCAGGGCCCCCTACGAGCAGTACGTC.

This clonotype was detected ten times or more. DNA for the CDR3: TGCGCCAGCAGCCAAGAAGATACAGGGGGCGCGGATGGCTACACCTTC. This sequence encodes CASSQEDTGGADGYTF. The chain joins TRBV4-3 to TRBJ1-2; 9 bases fit TRBD1. CDR1 LGHNA and CDR2 YSLEER come from the germline V gene. After removal of 0 bases from V and 6 bases from J, the junction contained 8 bases not matched to a gene. The CDR3 is 16 amino acids.

This clonotype was picked up many times. V is TRBV28 and J is TRBJ1-1, with 9 bases aligning to TRBD1. The CDR3 consists of 15 residues. Germline CDR1 and CDR2: MDHEN and SYDVKM. Trimming took 1 base from V and 6 from J; bases not matched to a gene: 6. The CDR3 spells CASSLSGTGKAEAFF. In DNA form, the CDR3 reads TGTGCCAGCAGTTTATCAGGGACAGGGAAGGCTGAAGCTTTCTTT.

In its sample, this clonotype was seen many times. V gene TRBV12-3 or TRBV12-4 combines with J gene TRBJ1-1, with TRBD1 as a possible D gene (5 bases). This CDR3 has 13 residues. Trimming left V 3 bases short and J 9 bases short, with 14 bases between. The CDR3 DNA reads TGTGCCAGCAGTTTGACCGGGGCTGAACAAGCTTTCTTT. This sequence encodes CASSLTGAEQAFF.

This clonotype was counted at least ten times. CDR3 nucleotides: TGTGCCAGCAGTGAAGCAGGCTTGGCTGGAAACACCATATATTTT. This encodes CASSEAGLAGNTIYF. The chain links TRBV6-1 to TRBJ1-3; D remains unclear. Per the germline V gene, CDR1 is MNHNS and CDR2 is SASEGT. The V and J ends lost 0 bases and 2 bases respectively, with 8 bases between them. The CDR3 extends over 15 amino acids.